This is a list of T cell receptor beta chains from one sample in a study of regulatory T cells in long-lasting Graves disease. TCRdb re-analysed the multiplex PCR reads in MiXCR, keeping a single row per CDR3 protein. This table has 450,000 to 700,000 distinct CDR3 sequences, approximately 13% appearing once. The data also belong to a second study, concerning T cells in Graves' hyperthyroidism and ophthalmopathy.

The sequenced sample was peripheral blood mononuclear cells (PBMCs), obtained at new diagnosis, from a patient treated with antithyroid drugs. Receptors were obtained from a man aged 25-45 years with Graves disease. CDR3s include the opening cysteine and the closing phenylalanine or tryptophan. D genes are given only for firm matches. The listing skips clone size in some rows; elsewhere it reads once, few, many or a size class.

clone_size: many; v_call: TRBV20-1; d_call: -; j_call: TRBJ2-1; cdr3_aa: CSAIASSYNEQFF
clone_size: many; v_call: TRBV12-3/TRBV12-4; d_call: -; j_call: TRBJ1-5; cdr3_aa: CASSPRGGDSNQPQHF
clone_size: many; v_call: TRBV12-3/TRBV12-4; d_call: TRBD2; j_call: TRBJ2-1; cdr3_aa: CASNGLAGGKDEQFF
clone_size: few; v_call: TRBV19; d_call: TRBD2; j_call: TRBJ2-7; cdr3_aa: CASSISEREVHEQYF
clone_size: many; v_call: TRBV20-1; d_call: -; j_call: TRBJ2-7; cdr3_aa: CSARGRLRDIYEQYF
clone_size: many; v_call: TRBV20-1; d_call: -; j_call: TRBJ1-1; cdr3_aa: CSAGQAGTRREAFF
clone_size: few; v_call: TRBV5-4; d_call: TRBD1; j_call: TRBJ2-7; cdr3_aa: CASSPRSGQGIYEQYF
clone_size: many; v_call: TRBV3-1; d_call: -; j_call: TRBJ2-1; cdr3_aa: CASNQGPDRRQFF
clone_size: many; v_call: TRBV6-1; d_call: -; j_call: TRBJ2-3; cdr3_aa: CASSENTDTQYF
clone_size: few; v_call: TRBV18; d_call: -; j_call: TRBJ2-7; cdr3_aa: CASSIRDGSYEQYF
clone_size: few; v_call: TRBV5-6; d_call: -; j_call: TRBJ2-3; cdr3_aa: CASSLPLEVDTQYF
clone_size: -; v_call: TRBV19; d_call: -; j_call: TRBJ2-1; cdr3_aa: CASSISLANEQFF
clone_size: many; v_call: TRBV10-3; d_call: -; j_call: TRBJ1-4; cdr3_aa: CAISRVKVLSHEKLFF
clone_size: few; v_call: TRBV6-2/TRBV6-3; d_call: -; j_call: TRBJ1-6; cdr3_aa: CASSYSTGTGNSPLHF
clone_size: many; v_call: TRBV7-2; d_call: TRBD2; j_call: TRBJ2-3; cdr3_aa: CASSFVAGTDTQYF
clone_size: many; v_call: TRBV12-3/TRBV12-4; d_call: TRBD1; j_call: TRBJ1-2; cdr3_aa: CASVPGTGDGYTF
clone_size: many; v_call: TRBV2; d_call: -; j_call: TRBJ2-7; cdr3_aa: CASSERGPAYEQYF
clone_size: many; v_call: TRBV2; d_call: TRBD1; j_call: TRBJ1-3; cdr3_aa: CASRRDRDGNTIYF
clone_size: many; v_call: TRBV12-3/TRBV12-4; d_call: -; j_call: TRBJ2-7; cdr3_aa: CASSLQPGASYEQYF
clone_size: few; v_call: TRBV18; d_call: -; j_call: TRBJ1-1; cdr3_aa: CASSPPNRNTEAFF
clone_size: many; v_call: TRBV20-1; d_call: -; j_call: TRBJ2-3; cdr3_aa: CSAARGERGTDTQYF
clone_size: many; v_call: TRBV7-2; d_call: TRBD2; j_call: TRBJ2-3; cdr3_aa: CASSSRLAGGAQRHTDTQYF
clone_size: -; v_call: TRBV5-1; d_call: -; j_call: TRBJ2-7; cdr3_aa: CASSLATGTGLYEQYF
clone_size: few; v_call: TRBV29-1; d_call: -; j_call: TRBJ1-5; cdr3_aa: CSATTGSGPLQHF
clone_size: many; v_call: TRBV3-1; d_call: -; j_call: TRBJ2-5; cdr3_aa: CASIRSGAQYF
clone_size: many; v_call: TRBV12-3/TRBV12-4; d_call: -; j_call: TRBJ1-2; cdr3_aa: CASRGQGINYGYTF
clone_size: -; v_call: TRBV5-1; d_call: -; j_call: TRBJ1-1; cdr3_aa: CASSSSRGGNTEAFF
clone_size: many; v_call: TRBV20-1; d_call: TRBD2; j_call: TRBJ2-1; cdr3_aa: CRASGNNEQFF
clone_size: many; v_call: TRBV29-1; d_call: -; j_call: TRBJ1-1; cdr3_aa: CSVRGRFEPTEAFF